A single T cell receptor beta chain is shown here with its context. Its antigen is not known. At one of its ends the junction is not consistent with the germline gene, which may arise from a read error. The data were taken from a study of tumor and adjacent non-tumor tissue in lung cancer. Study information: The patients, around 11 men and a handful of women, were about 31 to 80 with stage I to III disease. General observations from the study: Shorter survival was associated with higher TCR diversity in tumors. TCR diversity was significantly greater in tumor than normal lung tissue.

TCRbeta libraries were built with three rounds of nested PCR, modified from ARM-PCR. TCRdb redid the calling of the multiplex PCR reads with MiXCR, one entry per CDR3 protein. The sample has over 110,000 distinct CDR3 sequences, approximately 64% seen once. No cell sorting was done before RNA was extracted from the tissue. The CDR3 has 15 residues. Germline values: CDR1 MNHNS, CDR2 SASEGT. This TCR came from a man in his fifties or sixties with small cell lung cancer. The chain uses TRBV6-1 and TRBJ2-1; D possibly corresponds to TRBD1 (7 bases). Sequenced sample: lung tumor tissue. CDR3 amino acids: CASTEVALGGTETIF. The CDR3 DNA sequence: TGTGCCAGCACCGAGGTGGCCCTAGGGGGGACAGAAACAATCTTC.